This T cell receptor beta chain stems from a study of blood T cells in healthy people across ages. Overall study results and limits: Both naive CD4+ cell counts and diversity were greater in long-lived donors than in aged donors.

A second PCR of about 7 to 11 cycles used a sample-barcoded 5' primer and a J-beta primer mix. Via MiXCR, TCRdb re-called the 5' RACE reads, giving one row per CDR3 protein. The profile shows more than 1.4 million distinct CDR3 sequences, 40% to 50% of them singletons. As regards this clonotype: Its specificity is unknown.

Germline CDR1 reads SGHDN; CDR2 reads FVKESK. V shed 4 bases and J shed 0 bases, with 19 bases lying between them. The CDR3 contains 18 residues. The J gene is TRBJ2-1, the V gene TRBV14, with a tentative D call TRBD1 (6 bases). The sequence was collected from a young woman in good health. What was sequenced was blood. CDR3 DNA sequence: TGTGCCAGCAGCCTCCGACCGGGGCAGGGGAGCTCCTACAATGAGCAGTTCTTC. Its translation: CASSLRPGQGSSYNEQFF.